The 13 T cell receptor beta chains presented below share a single source sample, sequenced in a study of blood T cell repertoires in COVID-19. Produced via immunoSEQ multiplex PCR; TCRdb's table is partial and in-frame only. The sample contains roughly 190,000 clones, roughly four fifths of which appear only once. The sequencing input was peripheral blood. These TCRs come from a woman aged 35 to 49 with acute or convalescent COVID-19.

The rearrangement links TRBV18 to TRBJ1-2; the D is unclear. The germline V gene encodes CDR1 KGHSH and CDR2 LQKENI. V was pared by 5 bases and J by 8 bases, with 12 bases between. This CDR3 has 12 residues. The CDR3 is CASSEQIDGYTF. The CDR3 bases are TGTGCCAGCTCAGAACAGATTGACGGCTACACCTTC.

This clone appeared a few times. The V and J genes are TRBV14 and TRBJ1-1; 11 positions match TRBD1. Germline-derived CDR1 and CDR2 are SGHDN and FVKESK. The length of the CDR3 is 15 residues. Losses at the gene ends were 4 bases for V and 10 bases for J; bases not matched to a gene: 11. In DNA, the CDR3 is TGTGCCAGCAGCCGAGGACAGGGGGCGGGGTGGGGAGCTTTCTTT. Protein sequence: CASSRGQGAGWGAFF.

The rearrangement uses TRBV7-2 and TRBJ1-1, with a weak D call TRBD1 (6 bases). CDR1 is SGHTA, CDR2 FQGNSA, per germline. The ends were cut back, 6 bases at V and 11 bases at J, with 28 bases in the middle. This CDR3 region has 16 residues. Written as DNA, the CDR3 is TGTGCCAGCAGAACCGAGTGGACCGCTGGGTTGAGGGGGGCTTTCTTT. As protein: CASRTEWTAGLRGAFF.

This sequence joins TRBV4-2 and TRBJ1-3, with 8 bases that match TRBD1. The CDR3 runs to 15 residues. V lost 2 bases and J lost 4; bases outside the gene matches: 4. CDR1 is LGHNA and CDR2 is YNFKEQ in the germline V gene. The CDR3 DNA sequence: TGTGCCAGCAGCCAAAACTGGGACAGGGGAAACACCATATATTTT. Protein sequence: CASSQNWDRGNTIYF.

This clone was detected only a few times. The chain employs TRBV19 and TRBJ1-1; 9 bases are a match to TRBD1. The length of the CDR3 is 14 residues. Germline V CDR1 and CDR2: LNHDA, SQIVND (reference sequence). V lost 8 bases, J lost 1 base, and 5 bases stayed unmatched. In DNA, the CDR3 is TGTGCCAGTTTTCGGGGACAGGGGAACACTGAAGCTTTCTTT. Residues: CASFRGQGNTEAFF.

The chain links TRBV3-1 (or the pseudogene TRBV3-2) to TRBJ1-1, with D uncertain. Per germline, CDR1 LGHDT and CDR2 YNNKEL (reference sequence). The V and J ends lost 0 bases and 1 base respectively, with 6 bases between them. This CDR3 has 14 residues. This chain's CDR3 is CASSQDNKNTEAFF. In DNA, the CDR3 is TGTGCCAGCAGCCAAGACAACAAGAACACTGAAGCTTTCTTT.

The V gene is TRBV5-1, the J gene TRBJ1-1; D call uncertain. The germline CDR1 and CDR2 sequences are SGHRS and YFSETQ. The CDR3 spans 13 residues. V shed 4 bases and J shed 4 bases, with 11 bases lying between them. This chain's CDR3 is CASSALSATEAFF. Here the CDR3 DNA reads TGCGCCAGCAGCGCTCTTAGTGCCACTGAAGCTTTCTTT.

The V gene is TRBV19, the J gene TRBJ2-2, with a tentative D call TRBD2 (5 bases). The germline V and J ends were trimmed by 1 base and 5 bases, with 8 bases remaining between them. This CDR3 comprises 14 residues. Per germline, CDR1 LNHDA and CDR2 SQIVND (reference sequence). Here the CDR3 reads CASSIGPGTGELFF. CDR3 bases: TGTGCCAGTAGTATAGGGCCGGGGACCGGGGAGCTGTTTTTT.

V is TRBV7-9 and J is TRBJ2-7, with 13 bases fitting TRBD2. Germline-derived CDR1 and CDR2 are SEHNR and FQNEAQ (reference sequence). V was clipped by 5 bases and J by 4 bases; unmatched bases: 14. CDR3 length: 18 residues. CDR3 DNA sequence: TGTGCCAGCAGCCGAAGACTAGCGGGGGGCCGCCTTATTTACGAGCAGTACTTC. Protein: CASSRRLAGGRLIYEQYF.

The rearrangement joins TRBV30 to TRBJ2-1; TRBD2 agrees at 11 bases. Germline lookup yields CDR1 GTSNPN and CDR2 SVGIG (reference sequence). This CDR3 has 14 amino acids. V was clipped by 2 bases and J by 7 bases; unmatched bases: 4. Written as DNA, the CDR3 is TGTGCCTGGAGTCCGTGGACTAGCGGGAATGAGCAGTTCTTC. Translating gives CAWSPWTSGNEQFF.

Details on this clone: In the same sample, other DNA sequences code for this CDR3. This sequence joins TRBV28 and TRBJ2-7; the D is unclear. Between the trimmed V and J ends, which lost 5 bases and 0 bases, there was a span of 5 bases. The CDR3 runs to 12 residues. Looked up from germline, CDR1 is MDHEN and CDR2 is SYDVKM. The CDR3 loop is CASSLSSYEQYF. In DNA form, the CDR3 reads TGTGCCAGCAGTCTCAGCTCCTACGAGCAGTACTTC.

Worth noting for this clone: Other DNA sequences within the sample encode an identical CDR3. This chain uses TRBV7-9 with TRBJ2-1; TRBD2 is a possible D gene (5 bases). Deletions cut 5 bases from V and 4 bases from J, with 6 bases between. Looked up from germline, CDR1 is SEHNR and CDR2 is FQNEAQ (reference sequence). The CDR3 length is 12 residues. The CDR3: CASSPGYNEQFF. DNA of the CDR3: TGTGCCAGCAGCCCGGGATACAATGAGCAGTTCTTC.

This clone was seen once. The genes are TRBV11-2 and TRBJ1-4, with a weak D call TRBD1 (6 bases). Trimming removed 5 bases from V and 8 bases from J, with 18 bases in between. Germline V lookup: CDR1 SGHAT, CDR2 FQNNGV. The CDR3 is 15 residues long. CDR3 nucleotides: TGTGCCAGCAGCCCCATCACAGGGAGTTTCGAAAAACTGTTTTTT. This encodes CASSPITGSFEKLFF.